This note documents a single TCR beta chain sequence. Antigen specificity is unknown. Measured with immunoSEQ multiplex PCR; TCRdb has only the in-frame clones, and not every one. This table has tens of thousands of clones, approximately 83% appearing once. The sample belongs to a study of OX40 agonist ivuxolimab in advanced cancers. About the research overall: It was ivuxolimab, an agonistic anti-OX40 (CD134) antibody, that patients were treated with. Recorded diagnoses for dose-escalation patients were hepatocellular carcinoma, melanoma, renal cell or head and neck cancer. Findings and limits, study-wide: Dosing at 0.1 to 3.0 mg/kg was accompanied by clonal expansion of CD4+ and CD8+ blood T cells by week 6.

This CDR3 contains 13 residues. Trimming removed 2 bases from V and 11 bases from J, with 10 bases in between. CDR1 and CDR2 from the germline V gene are SGHAT and FQNNGV. This TCR derives from an adult with an advanced solid tumor such as melanoma, head and neck, liver or kidney cancer. This sample comprised CD4+ or CD8+ T cells sorted from blood, obtained in a trial of the OX40 agonist ivuxolimab. The chain carries TRBV11-2 and TRBJ1-6; D unclear. In DNA, the CDR3 is TGTGCCAGCAGCTTATCTGGGGTTCCACCCCTCCACTTT. Its protein product is CASSLSGVPPLHF.